Listed below are T cell receptor beta chains from one sample, sequenced in a study of control samples from healthy donors and cancer patients. Repertoires were generated with immunoSEQ multiplex PCR, while TCRdb's copy carries only in-frame clones and drops some. The data contain 40,000 to 50,000 clones, roughly 92% of them seen just once; the ten biggest clones take up about 25%. Sequencing was performed on PBMCs. Receptors were obtained from a woman aged 45-65 years with head and neck cancer. Each CDR3 is given with its conserved first and last residue. Rows give clone size only sometimes, using once, few, many, or a class for an expanded clone.

clone_size	cdr3_length	v_call	cdr3_aa
NA	15	TRBV28	CASSPTGGTGYGYTF
NA	15	TRBV11-2	CASSLLAGNGDEQYF
once	16	TRBV7-2	CASSFTASVSYNEQFF
NA	16	TRBV18	CASSLGQGAISNEQFF
NA	16	TRBV10-1	CASRGQGDVGTDTQYF
NA	13	TRBV2	CASRVDRQETQYF
NA	17	TRBV29-1	CSVGRTSGRLPYNEQFF
NA	14	TRBV19	CASSIEGSRTEAFF
NA	14	TRBV7-9	CASSLQGGDYGYTF
NA	17	TRBV24-1	CATSDLSGTGNYNEQFF